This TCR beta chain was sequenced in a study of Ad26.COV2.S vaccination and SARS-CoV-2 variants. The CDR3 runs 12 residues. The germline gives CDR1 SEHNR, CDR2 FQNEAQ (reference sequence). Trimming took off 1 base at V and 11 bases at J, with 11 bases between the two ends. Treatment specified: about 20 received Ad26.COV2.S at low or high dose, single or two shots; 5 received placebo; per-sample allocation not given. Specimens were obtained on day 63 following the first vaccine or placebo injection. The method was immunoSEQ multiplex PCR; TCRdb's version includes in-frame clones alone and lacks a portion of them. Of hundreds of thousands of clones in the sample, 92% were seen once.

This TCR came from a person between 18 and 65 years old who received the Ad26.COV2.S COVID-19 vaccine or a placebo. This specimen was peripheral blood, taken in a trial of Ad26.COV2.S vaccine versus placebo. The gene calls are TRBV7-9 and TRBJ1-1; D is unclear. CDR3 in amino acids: CASSLDGLEAFF. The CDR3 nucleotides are TGTGCCAGCAGCTTAGATGGACTTGAGGCTTTCTTT.